The source of this TCR beta chain is a study of T-cell reconstitution after alpha-beta-depleted transplantation in children (dated by TCRdb to about 2016). Looking at the study overall: T-cell immune reconstitution after TCRalphabeta/CD19-depleted allogeneic hematopoietic cell transplantation in children was quantitatively tracked in the study by means of TCR repertoire profiling.

In the case of this clonotype: The antigen it recognizes is unknown. One base away there is no much larger clone; base qualities are not given.

Clipping removes 1 base from V and 3 bases from J, with 1 as the unmatched junction base count. The CDR3 runs 16 residues from the cysteine to the phenylalanine. CDR3 DNA only is kept here, 48 bases in frame from base 1. Reading the germline V gene (reference sequence) gives CDR1 LNHNV and CDR2 YYDKDF. Library generation was performed with PCR. The instrument was an Illumina HiSeq 2500. Molecular barcoding was employed in the preparation of TCR libraries, with unique molecular identifiers being used to normalize TCRbeta repertoire quantification. The public reads were reprocessed in TCRdb via fastp at Q25 and MiXCR, keeping in-frame beta chains. For every CDR3 protein sequence, its rows merge into one entry that carries the most common genes and DNA. The sample table contains hundreds of thousands of distinct CDR3 sequences; only one count was recorded for roughly 17% of them. The top ten hold approximately 1% of the sample.

This chain is built from TRBV15 and TRBJ2-5; 14 nucleotides in the junction match TRBD2. The clonotype was recovered from a human donor who donated a stem cell graft to a child with acute myeloid leukemia. The material sequenced was PBMCs from the stem cell graft donor, taken from the stem cell graft. The CDR3 region: CATSRGTSGGKETQYF. The DNA sequence is as follows: TGTGCCACCAGCAGAGGGACTAGCGGGGGGAAAGAGACCCAGTACTTC. The CDR3 plus the reference TRBV15 and TRBJ2-5 genes for the other parts give the full variable domain: DAMVIQNPRYQVTQFGKPVTLSCSQTLNHNVMYWYQQKSSQAPKLLFHYYDKDFNNEADTPDNFQSRRPNTSFCFLDIRSPGLGDTAMYLCATSRGTSGGKETQYFGPGTRLLVL.